The 24 T cell receptor beta chains in this list originate from one sample, sequenced in a study of blood T cells in healthy people across ages (dated by TCRdb to 2015 to 2017). Receptor libraries were prepared by 5' RACE. Sequencing took place on an Illumina HiSeq 2500. A second PCR of about 7 to 12 cycles was performed with a sample-barcoded 5' primer and a J-beta primer mix. Clones were called with MiXCR by TCRdb after fastp trimmed the public reads at Q25, and only in-frame beta chains were retained. CDR3 protein duplicates are merged, each entry listing the most common genes and DNA. The sample table holds around 780,000 distinct CDR3 sequences, of which 25% to 30% were seen once. Approximately 2.9% of the sample lies in the top ten. A further study also used this sample, focusing on T cells of mothers and their children.

The source material was blood. These receptors were obtained from a boy aged 10-17 years in good health.

This clonotype has more than one count but fewer than ten. The chain carries TRBV2 and TRBJ2-5; perhaps TRBD1 as D (5 bases). The closer fit of TRBJ2-7 to the DNA end suggests the J call may be wrong. The germline gives CDR1 SNHLY, CDR2 FYNNEI. The CDR3 has 15 residues. CDR3 sequence reads: CASSDWGFLPYEQYF. The CDR3 bases are TGTGCCAGCAGTGATTGGGGCTTCTTGCCCTACGAGCAGTACTTC.

There are a few counts of this clonotype. The rearrangement links TRBV24-1 to TRBJ2-7; 7 bases match TRBD2. Germline CDR1 reads KGHDR; CDR2 reads SFDVKD. Germline trimming cut 5 bases from V and 2 bases from J; bases unmatched to any gene: 5. The CDR3 sequence is 14 residues long. The chain's CDR3 is CATSGREGTYEQYF. The DNA for the CDR3 is TGTGCCACCAGTGGAAGGGAGGGAACCTACGAGCAGTACTTC.

The V gene is TRBV20-1, the J gene TRBJ2-5; TRBD1 aligns across 7 bases. The CDR3 loop spans 13 amino acids. V shed 5 bases, J shed 2 bases, and the junction held 5 bases outside the gene matches. Germline CDR1 DFQATT, CDR2 SNEGSKA (reference sequence). The CDR3 loop is CSARGQKQETQYF. Written as DNA, the CDR3 is TGCAGTGCTCGGGGACAGAAACAAGAGACCCAGTACTTC.

This clonotype has more than one count but fewer than ten. This rearrangement joins TRBV6-1 to TRBJ2-7; TRBD1 matches at 9 bases. The V and J ends lost 3 bases and 4 bases, in that order; junction bases with no gene match: 7. CDR1 MNHNS and CDR2 SASEGT come from the germline V gene. This CDR3 comprises 15 residues. This chain's CDR3 is CASSEPPGQGYEQYF. In DNA, the CDR3 is TGTGCCAGCAGTGAGCCCCCGGGACAGGGATACGAGCAGTACTTC.

CDR3 nucleotides: TGTGCCAGCAGTCCTACGACAGGGGGTCGCTACGAGCAGTACTTC. Amino acids: CASSPTTGGRYEQYF. The rearrangement links TRBV7-9 to TRBJ2-7; 9 bases are a match to TRBD1. CDR3 length: 15 residues. After removal of 6 bases from V and 3 bases from J, the junction contained 9 bases not matched to a gene. CDR1 and CDR2 (germline): SEHNR, FQNEAQ (reference sequence).

V usage is TRBV29-1 and J usage is TRBJ1-2, with D possibly being TRBD1 (5 bases). The germline V and J ends were trimmed by 0 bases and 6 bases, with 11 bases remaining between them. The CDR3 covers 13 residues. Germline V CDR1 and CDR2: SQVTM, ANQGSEA. CDR3 in amino acids: CSVEDQGFDGYTF. CDR3 in DNA: TGCAGCGTTGAAGATCAGGGATTCGATGGCTACACCTTC.

This clonotype occurred a few times. This chain links TRBV10-3 with TRBJ1-4, with TRBD1 matching 7 bases. Germline V gives CDR1 ENHRY, CDR2 SYGVKD. Unmatched junction bases numbered 2, after V lost 2 bases and J lost 5 bases. The CDR3 extends over 14 amino acids. The CDR3 bases are TGTGCCATCAGTGAGCCGGGACAGAATGAAAAACTGTTTTTT. Protein sequence: CAISEPGQNEKLFF.

There are a few counts of this clonotype. The chain couples TRBV20-1 to TRBJ2-3, with D possibly called TRBD1 or TRBD2 (5 bases each). Trimming removed 3 bases at V and 2 bases at J, with 15 bases between. Per germline, CDR1 DFQATT and CDR2 SNEGSKA (reference sequence). The CDR3 length is 15 residues. The CDR3 DNA reads TGCAGTGCTAGGGGCTACGACGGGACCACAGATACGCAGTATTTT. Translating gives CSARGYDGTTDTQYF.

In this sample, this clonotype turned up once. This sequence joins TRBV19 and TRBJ1-5; D not certain. Germline V gives CDR1 LNHDA, CDR2 SQIVND (reference sequence). CDR3 length equals 17 residues. V was shortened by 7 bases and J by 0 bases, with 19 bases between the two germline ends. The CDR3: CASTTNGPFYSNQPQHF. The CDR3 DNA sequence: TGTGCCAGTACCACAAATGGACCTTTTTATAGCAATCAGCCCCAGCATTTT.

This clonotype came up a few times. The V call is TRBV20-1, the J call TRBJ2-1; 8 bases agree with TRBD2. The J call may be incorrect, as the DNA end agrees better with TRBJ2-5. Per the germline V gene, CDR1 is DFQATT and CDR2 is SNEGSKA (reference sequence). This CDR3 has 14 amino acids. The CDR3 is CSASRTSLYETQYF. CDR3 nucleotide sequence: TGCAGTGCTAGCAGGACTAGCCTCTACGAGACCCAGTACTTC.

This clonotype was seen a few times. V usage is TRBV6-2 or TRBV6-3 and J usage is TRBJ2-7, with D possibly TRBD2 on 6 matching bases. Trimming removed 0 bases from V and 2 bases from J, with 14 bases in between. Germline V gives CDR1 MNHEY, CDR2 SVGEGT. The CDR3 is made up of 16 amino acids. Here the CDR3 DNA reads TGTGCCAGCAGTTACTCTTTACGGGAGCCGACCTACGAGCAGTACTTC. Translation gives CASSYSLREPTYEQYF.

This rearrangement joins TRBV11-2 to TRBJ2-1; D perhaps matches TRBD2 (5 bases). The V end lost 3 bases, the J end lost 0 bases, and 15 bases lay between the germline ends. Germline assignment: CDR1 SGHAT and CDR2 FQNNGV. This CDR3 has 17 amino acids. This chain's CDR3 is CASSLFGLGSSYNEQFF. CDR3 nucleotide sequence: TGTGCCAGCAGCTTGTTTGGTCTGGGGAGCTCCTACAATGAGCAGTTCTTC.

V usage is TRBV28 and J usage is TRBJ2-1; the match to TRBD2 covers 12 bases. The J segment lost 7 bases and the V segment lost 6 bases, leaving 16 bases of the junction unmatched. CDR3 length equals 18 residues. Germline CDR1 MDHEN, CDR2 SYDVKM. The CDR3 is CASSKLAGGRYVINEQFF. In DNA, the CDR3 is TGTGCCAGCAGCAAACTAGCGGGGGGCCGGTACGTAATTAATGAGCAGTTCTTC.

The chain has TRBV9 and TRBJ2-1; 10 bases align to TRBD1. CDR3 size: 17 residues. With V trimmed by 7 bases and J by 0 bases, 10 bases remained unmatched. Germline CDR1 and CDR2: SGDLS and YYNGEE. CDR3 loop: CASEPGTGVSSYNEQFF. The CDR3 bases are TGTGCCAGCGAACCCGGGACAGGGGTAAGCTCCTACAATGAGCAGTTCTTC.

The chain is built from TRBV15 and TRBJ2-5, with D perhaps matching TRBD2 (6 bases). CDR1 LNHNV and CDR2 YYDKDF come from the germline V gene (reference sequence). Trimming pared 2 bases from V and 5 bases from J, leaving 18 bases between. The CDR3 covers 16 residues. The CDR3 DNA follows: TGTGCCACCAGCAGATCACATGTCGGAGGGGTCGAGACCCAGTACTTC. Translating it yields CATSRSHVGGVETQYF.

Comment on this clonotype: Sequence at one end of the junction differs from germline and may be a read error. This chain connects TRBV11-2 to TRBJ1-2, with D possibly TRBD1 on 5 matching bases. The CDR3 covers 13 residues. The V gene's germline CDR1 is SGHAT and CDR2 FQNNGV. Here the CDR3 DNA reads TGTGCCAGCAGCCCTGACAGATCCTATGACTACACCTTC. This gives the protein CASSPDRSYDYTF.

This clonotype has at least ten counts. The chain combines TRBV7-2 with TRBJ2-1; possibly TRBD1 or TRBD2 for D (5 bases each). V was shortened by 6 bases and J by 5 bases, with 20 bases between the two germline ends. CDR3 length: 16 amino acids. In germline, CDR1 is SGHTA, CDR2 FQGNSA. For the CDR3, the DNA is TGTGCCAGCAGTTACCTTGGGACCCCTCCTGACAATGAGCAGTTCTTC. Its translation is CASSYLGTPPDNEQFF.

This clonotype occurred a few times. CDR3 nucleotide sequence: TGTGCCAGCAGCCAAGTGAACCGGGGCAGTAGATACGAGCAGTACTTC. It translates to CASSQVNRGSRYEQYF. V is TRBV4-2 and J is TRBJ2-7, with D perhaps assigned TRBD1 or TRBD2 (5 bases each). V was shortened by 1 base and J by 4 bases, with 17 bases between the two germline ends. Germline V gives CDR1 LGHNA, CDR2 YNFKEQ. The CDR3 extends over 16 amino acids.

This clonotype turned up a few times. V and J are TRBV29-1 and TRBJ1-2; no definite D call. The V end lost 3 bases, the J end lost 5 bases, and 4 bases lay between the germline ends. CDR1 SQVTM and CDR2 ANQGSEA come from the germline V gene. This CDR3 has 10 amino acids. As DNA, the CDR3 is TGCAGCGTTGATGAATATGGCTACACCTTC. Amino acid sequence: CSVDEYGYTF.

A few counts support this clonotype. The rearrangement joins TRBV4-1 to TRBJ1-6; 8 nucleotides line up with TRBD1. With 0 bases clipped from V and 11 bases from J, the junction kept 3 bases outside the gene matches. The CDR3 sequence is 14 residues long. The germline gives CDR1 MGHRA, CDR2 YSYEKL. The CDR3 nucleotides are TGCGCCAGCAGCCAAGATTGGGACAGGACACCCCTCCACTTT. Translated: CASSQDWDRTPLHF.

The genes are TRBV12-3 or TRBV12-4 and TRBJ2-1, with D possibly TRBD2 on 5 matching bases. V dropped 6 bases and J dropped 0 bases, with 15 bases sitting between them. CDR3 length equals 16 residues. The CDR3: CASRPLDGDSYNEQFF. For the CDR3, the DNA is TGTGCCAGCAGGCCTCTGGACGGGGACTCCTACAATGAGCAGTTCTTC.

This clonotype showed up just a few times. The chain employs TRBV5-4 and TRBJ2-5; no definite D call. This CDR3 is 15 amino acids long. Trimming stripped 0 bases from V and 5 bases from J, with 14 bases between. Germline CDR1 is SGHNT and CDR2 is YYREEE (reference sequence). The CDR3 loop reads CASSLGSNIGETQYF. In nucleotides, the CDR3 is TGTGCCAGCAGCTTGGGTAGTAACATAGGGGAGACCCAGTACTTC.

The genes are TRBV12-3 or TRBV12-4 and TRBJ1-3; D unresolved. V was clipped by 5 bases and J by 14 bases, with 10 bases between them. The CDR3 is made up of 10 amino acids. In DNA, the CDR3 is TGTGCCAGCAGTCGAGTCCGCCTATATTTT. The encoded protein is CASSRVRLYF.

This clonotype has a handful of counts. The chain joins TRBV12-5 to TRBJ1-6; D gene uncertain. The CDR3 has 14 amino acids. Germline CDR1 is LGHNT and CDR2 is FRNRAP. Deletions cut 3 bases from V and 5 bases from J, with 8 bases between. The DNA of the CDR3 is TGTGCTAGTGGTTTTACCCCAGATAATTCACCCCTCCACTTT. Amino acid sequence: CASGFTPDNSPLHF.